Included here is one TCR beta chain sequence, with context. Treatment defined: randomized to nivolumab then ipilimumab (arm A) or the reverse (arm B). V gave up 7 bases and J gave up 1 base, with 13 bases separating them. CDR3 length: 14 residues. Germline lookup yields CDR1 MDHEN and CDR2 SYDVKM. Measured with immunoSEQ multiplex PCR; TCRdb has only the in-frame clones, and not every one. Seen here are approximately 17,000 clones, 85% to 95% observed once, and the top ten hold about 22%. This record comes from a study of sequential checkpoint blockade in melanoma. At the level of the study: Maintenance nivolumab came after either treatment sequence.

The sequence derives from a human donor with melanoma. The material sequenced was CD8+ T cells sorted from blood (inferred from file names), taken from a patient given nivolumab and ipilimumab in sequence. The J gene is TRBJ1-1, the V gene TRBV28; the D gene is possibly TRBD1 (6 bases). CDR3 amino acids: CASTHRGGNTEAFF. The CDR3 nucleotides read TGTGCCAGCACGCATAGAGGGGGGAACACTGAAGCTTTCTTT.